This TCR beta chain is drawn from a study of PD-1 blockade in classical Hodgkin lymphoma. Study overall: With a 2-week interval, patients received intravenous nivolumab at 3 mg/kg. Regarding the study as a whole: What caused the repertoire differences, perhaps disease activity or prior therapy, remains undefined. Diversity in CD4+ TCRs, unlike that measured in CD8+ TCRs, had risen significantly by C4D1.

Time point noted: cycle 4 day 1 (C4D1), after five to seven weeks of nivolumab. With no exception, relapse followed autologous stem cell transplantation in all patients, and brentuximab vedotin exposure varied. Progressive disease, partial response or complete response was each patient's best response. From germline, CDR1 is SEHNR and CDR2 FQNEAQ (reference sequence). V dropped 10 bases and J dropped 9 bases, with 15 bases sitting between them. The CDR3 contains 11 residues. With regard to this clone: What it binds is not known.

Some clones are missing from TCRdb's copy, which holds only in-frame ones; the method was immunoSEQ multiplex PCR. The top ten hold around a fifth of the sample, which has approximately 110,000 clones, roughly 90% seen once. This TCR was recovered from a human donor with classical Hodgkin lymphoma. The chain uses TRBV7-9 and TRBJ1-1; D unresolved. The material sequenced was peripheral blood mononuclear cells (PBMCs), taken before the fourth cycle of nivolumab. The DNA of the CDR3 is TGTGCCATCTCAAACACGACTCAAGCTTTCTTT. It encodes CAISNTTQAFF.